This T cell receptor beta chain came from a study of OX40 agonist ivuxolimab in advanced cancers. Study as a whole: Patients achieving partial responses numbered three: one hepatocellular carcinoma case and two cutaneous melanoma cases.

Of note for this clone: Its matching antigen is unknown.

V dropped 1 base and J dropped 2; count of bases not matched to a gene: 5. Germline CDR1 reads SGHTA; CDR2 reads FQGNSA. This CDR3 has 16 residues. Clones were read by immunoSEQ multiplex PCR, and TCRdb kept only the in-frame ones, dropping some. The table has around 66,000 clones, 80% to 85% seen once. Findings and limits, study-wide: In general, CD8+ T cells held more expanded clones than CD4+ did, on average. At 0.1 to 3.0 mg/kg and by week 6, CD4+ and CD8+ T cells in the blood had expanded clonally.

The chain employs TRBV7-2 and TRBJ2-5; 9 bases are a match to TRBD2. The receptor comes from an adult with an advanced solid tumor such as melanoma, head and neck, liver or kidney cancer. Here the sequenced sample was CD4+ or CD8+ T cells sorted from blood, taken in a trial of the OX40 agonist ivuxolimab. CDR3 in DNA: TGTGCCAGCAGCTTAGGGGTTAGCGGGGGACAAGAGACCCAGTACTTC. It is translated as CASSLGVSGGQETQYF.